This T cell receptor beta chain stems from a study of blood T cells in healthy people across ages (dated by TCRdb to about 2015). Notes on the research overall: In model experiments, template switching captured about one uniquely barcoded TCR beta cDNA molecule for every two T cells. The study measured age-related changes in TCR beta repertoire diversity using deep sequencing normalized with unique cDNA molecular identifiers. To avoid experimental bias, donors of different ages were randomly spread across the sequencing lanes. Four age groups were formed from the donors: young (average 16 years), middle-aged (approximately 40), aged (62) and long-lived (around 82). Two additional independent replicas of 1 million unique cDNA reads from the same blood draw were analyzed for two donors (one aged 18 to 30 and one aged 80 or older).

Results and caveats for the whole study, not just this receptor: Because donor CMV infection status was unknown, age-related changes in expanded clonotypes were potentially confounded. A strong correlation was found between observed TCR beta diversity and the percentage of naive T cells measured by flow cytometry. As age increased, observed TCR beta diversity per million T cells dropped in a roughly linear way, and a significant reduction was already evident by age about 40. Total diversity estimates from one million sequenced T cells were considered lower bounds and underestimates. Compared with the aged group, the long-lived group had more naive CD4+ T cells, fewer expanded clones and increased TCR diversity, a pattern suggesting age selection. Conclusive comparison of naive and antigen-experienced compartments was prevented by the profiling of bulk unsorted PBMCs.

This clonotype has at least ten counts. This clone's antigen is unknown. At one of its ends the junction is not consistent with the germline gene, which may arise from a read error. Libraries were built with 5' RACE. TCRdb lists the instrument as Illumina HiSeq 2500. A second PCR of roughly 7 to 12 cycles was run with a J-beta primer mix and a sample-barcoded 5' primer. A template-switch 5' adaptor carrying 12 random nucleotides introduced a unique molecular identifier onto each TCR beta cDNA molecule. At least 2.5 million CDR3-containing paired-end reads were obtained from each sample. First-strand cDNA synthesis was performed from all RNA using the Mint cDNA synthesis kit, with priming by a TRBC-specific oligonucleotide. All cDNA was treated with uracil-DNA glycosylase and then went through a first 18-cycle PCR with the universal primers M1SS and BC2_uni_R. The authors processed their data as follows. For normalization, 1 million high-quality reads, each with a distinct molecular identifier, were randomly selected from each sample. Instead of being binned into consensus sequences, reads that shared molecular identifiers were thrown out. MiTCR, run with a Q25 quality threshold and the strictest error-elimination algorithm, handled CDR3 identification, clonotype clustering and error correction. A nonparametric unseen species model with Euler transformation was used to estimate a lower bound on total TCR beta diversity. The raw public data were reprocessed by TCRdb itself: fastp quality trimming at Q25, MiXCR clonotype calling, in-frame beta chains only. Rows are combined by CDR3 protein, so each entry shows the most common genes and DNA. These V and J calls are TCRdb output, not the study's own analysis. The sample table contains about 1.5 million distinct CDR3 sequences; only one count was recorded for approximately 43% of them. Around 4% of the sample belongs to the ten largest clones.

The roughly 39 donors, aged about 6 to 90 years, were systemically healthy Caucasian individuals from Russia. About 10 milliliters of peripheral blood were collected from each donor into EDTA-treated Vacutainer tubes. PBMCs were isolated by Ficoll-Paque density-gradient centrifugation, with at least 6 million obtained per sample. Total RNA was extracted from PBMCs with Trizol reagent, with at least 6 micrograms obtained per sample. The percentages of naive CD45RAhigh/CD27high T cells were determined by flow cytometry on a PBMC aliquot from every donor. Sequences LGHNA (CDR1) and YSLEER (CDR2) are obtained from the germline V gene. Measured from the cysteine to the phenylalanine, the CDR3 is 14 residues long. The sequence is cut down to CDR3 DNA, 42 bases in frame from base 1.

Material for sequencing was blood. This chain joins TRBV4-3 to TRBJ2-7; 7 central bases correspond to TRBD1. This TCR was recovered from a woman in her late teens or twenties in good health. The CDR3 reads CASSHRTGPYEQYF. The sequence in DNA is TGTGCCAGCAGTCACAGGACAGGACCCTACGAGCAGTACTTC.